The 4 T cell receptor beta chains listed next were all sequenced from one sample in a study of blood T cell repertoires in COVID-19. Profiling relied on immunoSEQ multiplex PCR, and the TCRdb table lists in-frame clones only, not all of them. This table has 200,000 to 300,000 clones, approximately 88% appearing once. The sequenced sample consisted of PBMCs or T cells enriched from blood (not recorded which). These receptors were collected from a woman aged 35 to 49 with acute COVID-19.

The rearrangement uses TRBV6-2 or TRBV6-3 and TRBJ2-1; 7 bases fit TRBD2. In germline, CDR1 is MNHEY, CDR2 SVGEGT. V shed 4 bases, J shed 0 bases, and the junction held 3 bases outside the gene matches. The CDR3 length is 15 residues. DNA for the CDR3: TGTGCCAGCAGTTTAGCGGGCCCCTCCTACAATGAGCAGTTCTTC. This translates into CASSLAGPSYNEQFF.

The chain uses TRBV24-1 and TRBJ2-3; 10 nucleotides line up with TRBD2. This CDR3 is 18 amino acids long. Per germline, CDR1 KGHDR and CDR2 SFDVKD. J lost 2 bases, V lost 7 bases, and 14 bases had no gene match. Here the CDR3 DNA reads TGTGCCACCAGCGGCGTGGGGGCCAGCGGGAGGGCCACAGATACGCAGTATTTT. Translating it yields CATSGVGASGRATDTQYF.

The chain recombines TRBV27 with TRBJ1-5; 7 nucleotides line up with TRBD1. Per germline, CDR1 MNHEY and CDR2 SMNVEV (reference sequence). CDR3 size: 14 residues. With V trimmed by 4 bases and J by 2 bases, 2 bases remained unmatched. In nucleotides, the CDR3 is TGTGCCAGCAGTTACGGACAGGGCAATCAGCCCCAGCATTTT. Amino acids: CASSYGQGNQPQHF.

The chain recombines TRBV29-1 with TRBJ2-3; 10 nucleotides agree with TRBD2. Trimming removed 5 bases from V and 1 base from J; junction bases left unmatched: 6. CDR1 and CDR2 (germline): SQVTM, ANQGSEA. The CDR3 loop spans 15 amino acids. The CDR3 DNA sequence: TGCAGCGTTCGAACCGGGACTAGCGGCACAGATACGCAGTATTTT. This translates into CSVRTGTSGTDTQYF.